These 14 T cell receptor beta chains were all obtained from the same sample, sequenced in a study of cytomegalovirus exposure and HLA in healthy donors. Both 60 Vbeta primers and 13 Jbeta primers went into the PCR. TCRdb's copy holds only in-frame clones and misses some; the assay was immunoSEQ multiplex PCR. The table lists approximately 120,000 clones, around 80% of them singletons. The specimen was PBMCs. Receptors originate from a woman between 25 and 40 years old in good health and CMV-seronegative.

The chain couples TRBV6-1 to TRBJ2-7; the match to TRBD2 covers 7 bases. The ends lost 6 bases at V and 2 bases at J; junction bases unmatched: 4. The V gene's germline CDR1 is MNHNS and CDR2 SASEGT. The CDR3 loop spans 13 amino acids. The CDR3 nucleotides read TGTGCCAGCAGGATAGCGGGTACCTACGAGCAGTACTTC. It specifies CASRIAGTYEQYF.

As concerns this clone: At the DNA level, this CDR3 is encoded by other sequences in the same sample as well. CDR3 sequence (DNA): TGTGCCAGCTCCGGGACAGGGAATCAGCCCCAGCATTTT. Amino acid sequence: CASSGTGNQPQHF. V and J are TRBV19 and TRBJ1-5; 9 bases match TRBD1. Per germline, CDR1 LNHDA and CDR2 SQIVND (reference sequence). V trimming: 9 bases; J trimming: 4 bases; junction bases outside the gene matches: 4. This CDR3 is 13 amino acids long.

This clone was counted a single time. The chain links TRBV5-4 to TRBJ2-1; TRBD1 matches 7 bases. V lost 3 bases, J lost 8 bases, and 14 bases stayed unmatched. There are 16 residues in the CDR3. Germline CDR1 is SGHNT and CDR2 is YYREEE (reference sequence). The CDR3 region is CASSWPGTADYDEQFF. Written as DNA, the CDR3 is TGTGCCAGCAGCTGGCCCGGGACAGCCGACTATGATGAGCAGTTCTTC.

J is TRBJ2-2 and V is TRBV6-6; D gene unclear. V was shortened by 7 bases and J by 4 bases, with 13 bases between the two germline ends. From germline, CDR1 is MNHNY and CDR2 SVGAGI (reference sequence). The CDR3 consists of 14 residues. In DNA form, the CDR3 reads TGTGCCAGCACCGATGACAAAACCACCGGGGAGCTGTTTTTT. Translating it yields CASTDDKTTGELFF.

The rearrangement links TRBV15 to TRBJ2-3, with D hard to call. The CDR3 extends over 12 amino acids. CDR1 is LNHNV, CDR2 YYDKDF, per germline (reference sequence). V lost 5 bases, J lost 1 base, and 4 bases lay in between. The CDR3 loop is CATSEGTDTQYF. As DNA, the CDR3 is TGTGCCACCAGCGAGGGCACAGATACGCAGTATTTT.

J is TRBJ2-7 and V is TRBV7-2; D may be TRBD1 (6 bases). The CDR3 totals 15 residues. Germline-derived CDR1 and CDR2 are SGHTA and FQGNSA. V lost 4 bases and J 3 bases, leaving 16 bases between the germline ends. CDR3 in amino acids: CASSSMPVQGYEQYF. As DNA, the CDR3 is TGTGCCAGCAGCTCGATGCCGGTACAGGGCTACGAGCAGTACTTC.

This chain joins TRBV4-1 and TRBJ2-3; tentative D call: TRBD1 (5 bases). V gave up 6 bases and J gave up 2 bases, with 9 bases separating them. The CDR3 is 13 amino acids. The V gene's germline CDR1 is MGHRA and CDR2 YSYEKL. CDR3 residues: CASRKGFTDTQYF. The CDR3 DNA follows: TGCGCCAGCAGGAAGGGGTTCACAGATACGCAGTATTTT.

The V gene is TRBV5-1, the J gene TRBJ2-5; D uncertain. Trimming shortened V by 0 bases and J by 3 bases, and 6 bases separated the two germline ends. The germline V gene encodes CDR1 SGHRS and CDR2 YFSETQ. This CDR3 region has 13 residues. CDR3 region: CASSLVAEETQYF. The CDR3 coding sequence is TGCGCCAGCAGCTTGGTGGCAGAAGAGACCCAGTACTTC.

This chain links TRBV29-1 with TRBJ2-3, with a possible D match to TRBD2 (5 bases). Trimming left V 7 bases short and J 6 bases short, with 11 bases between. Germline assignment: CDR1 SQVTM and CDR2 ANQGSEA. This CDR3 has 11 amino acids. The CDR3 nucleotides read TGCAGCGCCAGGAGGTCTGATACGCAGTATTTT. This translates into CSARRSDTQYF.

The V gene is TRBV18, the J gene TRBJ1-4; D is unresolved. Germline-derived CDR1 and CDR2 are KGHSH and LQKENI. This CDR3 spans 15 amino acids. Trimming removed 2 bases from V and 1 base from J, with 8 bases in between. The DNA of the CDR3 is TGTGCCAGCTCACCATTCGGGGTAACTAATGAAAAACTGTTTTTT. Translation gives CASSPFGVTNEKLFF.

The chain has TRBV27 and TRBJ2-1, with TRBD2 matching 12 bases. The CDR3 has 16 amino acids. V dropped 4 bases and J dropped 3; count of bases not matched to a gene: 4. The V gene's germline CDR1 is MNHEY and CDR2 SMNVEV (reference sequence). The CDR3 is CASSYTSGGLYNEQFF. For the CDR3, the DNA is TGTGCCAGCAGTTACACTAGCGGGGGGCTCTACAATGAGCAGTTCTTC.

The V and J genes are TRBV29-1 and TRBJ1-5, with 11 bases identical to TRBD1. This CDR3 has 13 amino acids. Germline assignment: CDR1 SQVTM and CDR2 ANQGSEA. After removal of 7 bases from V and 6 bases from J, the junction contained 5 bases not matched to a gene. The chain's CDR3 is CSADRGLSQPQHF. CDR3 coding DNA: TGCAGCGCGGACAGGGGGCTCAGTCAGCCCCAGCATTTT.

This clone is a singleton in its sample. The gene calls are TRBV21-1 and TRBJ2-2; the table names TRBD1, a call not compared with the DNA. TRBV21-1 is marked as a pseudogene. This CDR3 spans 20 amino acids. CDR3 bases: TGTGCCAGCAGCAAAGGGGAGACAGGGGCTCCGCATGACAACACCGGGGAGCTGTTTTTT. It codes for CASSKGETGAPHDNTGELFF.

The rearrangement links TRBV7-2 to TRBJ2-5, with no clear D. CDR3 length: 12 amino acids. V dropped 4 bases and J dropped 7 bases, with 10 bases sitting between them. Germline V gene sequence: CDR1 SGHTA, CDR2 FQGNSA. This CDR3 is CASSSAIGTQYF. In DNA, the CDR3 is TGTGCCAGCAGCTCTGCGATTGGGACCCAGTACTTC.